Sequencing of this T cell receptor beta chain was carried out in a study of T cells after yellow fever vaccination. Researchers made TCR cDNA using 5'RACE template switching, and this step added a universal primer site and UMIs. Using its own MiXCR run on the 5' RACE reads, TCRdb lists one record per CDR3 protein. The sample contains 340,000 or so distinct CDR3 sequences, approximately 12% of which appear only once. As to this clonotype: Antigen: not known.

Study-wide results and caveats: A small share of clonotypes appeared in both CD4 and CD8 compartments.

The material was CD4+ T cells sorted from PBMCs, obtained 15 days after the yellow fever booster vaccination. This receptor was taken from a man aged 18 to 29 who received the YFV17D yellow fever vaccine.

The CDR3 nucleotides are TGTGCTAGTGGTTCAGGACTAGGCCCTACAACAGATACGCAGTATTTT. Its protein is CASGSGLGPTTDTQYF. The chain couples TRBV12-5 to TRBJ2-3; TRBD2 matches 7 bases. V shed 4 bases and J 3 bases; nucleotides not matched to a gene: 10. The germline gives CDR1 LGHNT, CDR2 FRNRAP. This CDR3 has 16 amino acids.